This T cell receptor (beta chain) derives from a study of T-cell memory formation after mild COVID-19. Study overall: TCR clustering was largely donor specific.

This clonotype was detected a few times. The antigen is undetermined. It was 5'RACE with constant-segment primers that produced the TCR alpha and TCR beta cDNA libraries, which carried sample barcodes and UMIs. One entry per CDR3 protein, called by TCRdb with MiXCR from the 5' RACE reads. The sample lists roughly 350,000 distinct CDR3 sequences; 28% were seen once. Per germline, CDR1 LGHNA and CDR2 YSLEER. Trimming cost V 0 bases and J 1 base, with 9 bases left between them. The CDR3 consists of 15 residues. General observations from the study: Contracting CD4+ clones were located mainly in CM and EM, and CD8+ clones in EMRA. Later expanders leaned CD4+, whereas day 15 to 85 contracting clones were balanced CD4/CD8.

The source material was PBMCs or a T cell subset sorted from them (not recorded which). The chain recombines TRBV4-3 with TRBJ2-5; D is unresolved. The TCR was taken from an adult woman who had mild COVID-19 (a few samples of this study predate the infection). Cell type and time point are not known. CDR3 in amino acids: CASSQDSRTQETQYF. The CDR3 DNA follows: TGCGCCAGCAGCCAAGATTCGCGTACCCAAGAGACCCAGTACTTC.